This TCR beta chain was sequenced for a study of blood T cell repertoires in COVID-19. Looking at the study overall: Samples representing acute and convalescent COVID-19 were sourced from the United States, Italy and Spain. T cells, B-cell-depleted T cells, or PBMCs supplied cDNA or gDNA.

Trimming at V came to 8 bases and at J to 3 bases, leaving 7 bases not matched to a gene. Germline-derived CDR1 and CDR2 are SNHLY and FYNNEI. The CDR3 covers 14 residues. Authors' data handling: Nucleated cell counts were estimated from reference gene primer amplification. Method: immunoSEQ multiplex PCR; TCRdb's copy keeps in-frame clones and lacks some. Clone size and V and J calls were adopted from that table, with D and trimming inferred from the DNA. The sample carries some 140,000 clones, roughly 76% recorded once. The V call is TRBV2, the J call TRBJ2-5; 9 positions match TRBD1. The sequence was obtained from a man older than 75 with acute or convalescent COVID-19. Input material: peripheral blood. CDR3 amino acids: CASGADRGKETQYF. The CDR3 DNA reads TGTGCCAGCGGTGCGGACAGGGGTAAAGAGACCCAGTACTTC.